Below, 9 T cell receptor beta chains from the same sample are listed, as sequenced in a study of shared clonotypes between healthy human individuals. The protocol was immunoSEQ multiplex PCR, while the TCRdb copy is restricted to in-frame clones and leaves out a portion. In the table there are about 510,000 clones, 75% to 80% of which are singletons. The sample consisted of PBMCs. The receptors here all came from a woman aged 35 to 49 in good health. Some clones in this sample may be carry-over from other donors' samples.

This clone was seen a few times. The CDR3 nucleotides are TGCAGCGTCGAGATCGGTGAAAAACTGTTTTTT. This gives the protein CSVEIGEKLFF. The J gene is TRBJ1-4, the V gene TRBV29-1; D gene ambiguous. Germline lookup yields CDR1 SQVTM and CDR2 ANQGSEA. The CDR3 has 11 residues. With 6 bases removed from V and 7 bases from J, the gap between germline ends came to 9 bases. Full variable domain (rest looked up from reference TRBV29-1 and TRBJ1-4): SAVISQKPSRDICQRGTSLTIQCQVDSQVTMMFWYRQQPGQSLTLIATANQGSEATYESGFVIDKFPISRPNLTFSTLTVSNMSPEDSSIYLCSVEIGEKLFFGSGTQLSVL.

The chain links TRBV5-6 to TRBJ2-2; D gene ambiguous. The CDR3 loop spans 13 amino acids. V dropped 5 bases and J dropped 3 bases, with 8 bases sitting between them. CDR1 and CDR2 (germline): SGHDT, YYEEEE. CDR3 in DNA: TGTGCCAGCAGGGCCAGTTACACCGGGGAGCTGTTTTTT. This sequence encodes CASRASYTGELFF.

A single count supports this clone. The J gene is TRBJ1-2, the V gene TRBV5-6; 7 nucleotides match TRBD1. The length of the CDR3 is 15 residues. Germline V gene data show CDR1 as SGHDT and CDR2 as YYEEEE. Trimming at V came to 4 bases and at J to 1 base, leaving 7 bases not matched to a gene. DNA for the CDR3: TGTGCCAGCAGCGCTGGGACAGCGAGTAACTATGGCTACACCTTC. It specifies CASSAGTASNYGYTF. Complete variable domain (other parts from reference TRBV5-6 and TRBJ1-2): DAGVTQSPTHLIKTRGQQVTLRCSPKSGHDTVSWYQQALGQGPQFIFQYYEEEERQRGNFPDRFSGHQFPNYSSELNVNALLLGDSALYLCASSAGTASNYGYTFGSGTRLTVV.

This clone was seen at least ten times. The V and J genes are TRBV30 and TRBJ1-4; no firm D call. The CDR3 length is 13 residues. CDR1 and CDR2 from the germline V gene are GTSNPN and SVGIG (reference sequence). The V end was cut by 2 bases, the J end by 4 bases, with 8 bases between. The CDR3 loop reads CAWSLGFNEKLFF. The DNA of the CDR3 is TGTGCCTGGAGTTTGGGATTTAATGAAAAACTGTTTTTT.

The table lists this clone with a count of one. V gene TRBV6-6 combines with J gene TRBJ2-7, with 7 bases aligning to TRBD2. Losses at the gene ends were 8 bases for V and 3 bases for J; bases not matched to a gene: 4. The CDR3 consists of 12 residues. Germline V CDR1 and CDR2: MNHNY, SVGAGI (reference sequence). Here the CDR3 reads CASSASGYEQYF. The CDR3 coding sequence is TGTGCCAGCTCGGCTAGCGGCTACGAGCAGTACTTC.

This clone was observed a handful of times. V is TRBV5-1 and J is TRBJ1-2; 7 bases match TRBD1. Germline V CDR1 and CDR2: SGHRS, YFSETQ. The CDR3 contains 16 residues. Unmatched junction bases numbered 13, after V lost 0 bases and J lost 8 bases. CDR3 region: CASSLDGTEFGGGYTF. CDR3 in DNA: TGCGCCAGCAGCTTGGATGGGACAGAATTTGGGGGCGGCTACACCTTC.

This clone occurred once. The rearrangement links TRBV14 to TRBJ2-7, with 10 positions matching TRBD2. Losses at the gene ends were 3 bases for V and 0 bases for J; bases not matched to a gene: 2. The CDR3 covers 15 residues. Germline values: CDR1 SGHDN, CDR2 FVKESK. The DNA of the CDR3 is TGTGCCAGCAGCCAGCGGACTAGCGGCTCCTACGAGCAGTACTTC. Its translation is CASSQRTSGSYEQYF.

The V gene is TRBV4-3, the J gene TRBJ2-7, with 8 bases identical to TRBD1. The V segment lost 0 bases and the J segment 3 bases; nucleotides outside the gene matches: 1. The germline gives CDR1 LGHNA, CDR2 YSLEER. The CDR3 has 14 amino acids. Written as DNA, the CDR3 is TGCGCCAGCAGCCAAGACACAGGGGGCTACGAGCAGTACTTC. Amino acid sequence: CASSQDTGGYEQYF.

The rearrangement joins TRBV5-1 to TRBJ2-2; possibly TRBD2 for D (6 bases). Per germline, CDR1 SGHRS and CDR2 YFSETQ. The ends were cut back, 6 bases at V and 4 bases at J, with 16 bases in the middle. This CDR3 contains 15 residues. The CDR3 loop reads CASNPVAGTTGELFF. CDR3 nucleotides: TGCGCCAGCAACCCTGTGGCGGGAACCACCGGGGAGCTGTTTTTT.